The TCR beta chain described here comes from a study of blood T cell repertoires in COVID-19. Here immunoSEQ multiplex PCR was the method, and the copy in TCRdb shows in-frame clones only, minus some. Of about 210,000 clones in the sample, around four fifths were seen once. The germline V gene encodes CDR1 LGHNA and CDR2 YNFKEQ. The CDR3 spans 14 residues. Trimming stripped 0 bases from V and 1 base from J, with 6 bases between. This chain uses TRBV4-2 with TRBJ1-1; unclear D gene. The sample was peripheral blood. The clonotype was recovered from a man in his fifties with active or convalescent COVID-19. Here the CDR3 reads CASSQERGNTEAFF. The CDR3 coding sequence is TGTGCCAGCAGCCAAGAACGGGGGAACACTGAAGCTTTCTTT.